This TCR beta chain was observed in a study of technical replicates of blood from a handful of donors. With 0 bases removed from V and 9 bases from J, the gap between germline ends came to 9 bases. CDR3 length: 13 amino acids. Germline CDR1 is MNHEY and CDR2 is SVGAGI. Clones were sequenced by immunoSEQ multiplex PCR, and TCRdb holds only the in-frame ones, with some missing. The data contain about 48,000 clones, roughly 90% of them singletons. The clonotype was recovered from a human donor in good health. Some clones in this sample may be carry-over from other donors' samples. The chain links TRBV6-5 to TRBJ1-5; no definite D call. Source material: PBMCs. The CDR3 loop reads CASSYSSAGPQHF. The CDR3 DNA is TGTGCCAGCAGTTACTCGAGTGCGGGGCCCCAGCATTTT.